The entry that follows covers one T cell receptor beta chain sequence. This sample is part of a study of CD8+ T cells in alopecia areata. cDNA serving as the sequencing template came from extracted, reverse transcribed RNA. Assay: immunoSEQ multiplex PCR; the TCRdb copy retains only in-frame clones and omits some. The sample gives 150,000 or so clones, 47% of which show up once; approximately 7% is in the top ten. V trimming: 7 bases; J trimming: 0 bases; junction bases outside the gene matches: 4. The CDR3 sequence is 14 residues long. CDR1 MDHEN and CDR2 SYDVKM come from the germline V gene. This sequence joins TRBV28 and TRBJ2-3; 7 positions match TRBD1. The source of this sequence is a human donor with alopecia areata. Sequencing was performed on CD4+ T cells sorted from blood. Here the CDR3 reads CASTSGQSTDTQYF. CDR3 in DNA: TGTGCCAGCACCTCGGGACAGAGCACAGATACGCAGTATTTT. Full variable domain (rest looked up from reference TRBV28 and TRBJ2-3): DVKVTQSSRYLVKRTGEKVFLECVQDMDHENMFWYRQDPGLGLRLIYFSYDVKMKEKGDIPEGYSVSREKKERFSLILESASTNQTSMYLCASTSGQSTDTQYFGPGTRLTVL.